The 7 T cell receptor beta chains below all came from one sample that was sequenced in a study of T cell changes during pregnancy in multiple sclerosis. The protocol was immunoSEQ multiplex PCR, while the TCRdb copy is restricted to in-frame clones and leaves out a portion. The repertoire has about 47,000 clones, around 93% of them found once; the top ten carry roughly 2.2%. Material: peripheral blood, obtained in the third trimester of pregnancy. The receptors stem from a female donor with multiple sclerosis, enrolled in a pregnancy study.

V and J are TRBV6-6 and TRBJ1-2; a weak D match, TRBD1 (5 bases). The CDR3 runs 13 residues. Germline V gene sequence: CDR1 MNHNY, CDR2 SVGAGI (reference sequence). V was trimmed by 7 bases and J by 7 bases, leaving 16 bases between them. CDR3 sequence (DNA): TGTGCCAGCACGACAGATTTGAGTGGTGGCTACACCTTC. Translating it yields CASTTDLSGGYTF.

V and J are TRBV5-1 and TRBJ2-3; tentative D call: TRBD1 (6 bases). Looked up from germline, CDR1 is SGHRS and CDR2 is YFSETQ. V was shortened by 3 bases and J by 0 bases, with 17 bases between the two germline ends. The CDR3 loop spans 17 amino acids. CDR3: CASSSTGVGGSTDTQYF. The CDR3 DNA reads TGCGCCAGCAGCTCGACCGGGGTAGGGGGAAGCACAGATACGCAGTATTTT.

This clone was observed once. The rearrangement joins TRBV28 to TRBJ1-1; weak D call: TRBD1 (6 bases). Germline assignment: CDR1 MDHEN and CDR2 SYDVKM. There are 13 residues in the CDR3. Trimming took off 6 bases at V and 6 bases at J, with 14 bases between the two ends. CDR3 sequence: CASREQGLAEAFF. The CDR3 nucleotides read TGTGCCAGCAGGGAGCAGGGGTTAGCTGAAGCTTTCTTT.

CDR3 in DNA: TGTGCCAGCAGTGCCCCCTCCGGGACAGGGGTCTACGAGCAGTACTTC. Amino acids: CASSAPSGTGVYEQYF. The rearrangement joins TRBV6-6 to TRBJ2-7; TRBD1 matches at 10 bases. V lost 5 bases to trimming and J lost 3 bases; unmatched junction nucleotides: 10. The CDR3 runs 16 residues. Germline CDR1 reads MNHNY; CDR2 reads SVGAGI (reference sequence).

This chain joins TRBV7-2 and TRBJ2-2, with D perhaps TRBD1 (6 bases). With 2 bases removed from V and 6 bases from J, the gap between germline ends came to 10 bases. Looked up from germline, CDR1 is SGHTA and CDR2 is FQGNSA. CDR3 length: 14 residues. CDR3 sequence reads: CASSLMAGAGELFF. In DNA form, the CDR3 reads TGTGCCAGCAGCTTAATGGCAGGGGCCGGGGAGCTGTTTTTT.

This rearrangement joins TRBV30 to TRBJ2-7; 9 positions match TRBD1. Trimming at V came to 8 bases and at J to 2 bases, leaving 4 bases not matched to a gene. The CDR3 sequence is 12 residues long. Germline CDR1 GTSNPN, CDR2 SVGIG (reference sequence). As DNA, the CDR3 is TGTGCCATGGACAGGGGCGCCTACGAGCAGTACTTC. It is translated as CAMDRGAYEQYF.

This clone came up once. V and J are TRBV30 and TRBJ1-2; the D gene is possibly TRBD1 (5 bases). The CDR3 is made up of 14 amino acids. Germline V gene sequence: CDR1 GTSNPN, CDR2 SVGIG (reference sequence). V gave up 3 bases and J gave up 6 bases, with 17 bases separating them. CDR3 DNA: TGTGCCTGGAGGTCTACGGCAGGGAGGCATGGCTACACCTTC. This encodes CAWRSTAGRHGYTF.